This passage covers 20 T cell receptor beta chains from one sample sequenced in a study of spatial heterogeneity in lung cancer. Time point indicated: sample taken at primary tumor resection. Tumor, nontumor lung or frozen PBMC supplied whole RNA that was sequenced unsorted. One entry per CDR3 protein, called by TCRdb with MiXCR from the 5' RACE reads. This table has 11,000 or so distinct CDR3 sequences, approximately 3.5% appearing once. The starting material was PBMCs, obtained at surgery. The receptor set was obtained from a female donor with early-stage non-small cell lung cancer.

Ten or more counts support this clonotype. This beta chain was picked up by a library intended for alpha chains and is off target, so its count carries little meaning. The chain employs TRBV3-1 and TRBJ2-7, with D unresolved. The V and J ends lost 2 bases and 2 bases respectively, with 25 bases between them. Germline V lookup: CDR1 LGHDT, CDR2 YNNKEL (reference sequence). The CDR3 sequence is 19 residues long. The CDR3, as DNA: TGTGCCAGCAGCCAATCCCGGACCTTCTCAGGATCCGCAACCTACGAGCAGTACTTC. Its translation: CASSQSRTFSGSATYEQYF.

This clonotype has at least ten counts. This beta chain represents an off-target read in a library built for alpha chains; its size is of limited meaning. This chain connects TRBV7-3 to TRBJ2-2, with 9 bases aligning to TRBD1. The CDR3 covers 17 residues. Germline V lookup: CDR1 SGHTA, CDR2 FQGTGA. Trimming took 1 base from V and 0 from J; bases not matched to a gene: 3. CDR3 loop: CASSLKGQGANTGELFF. CDR3 DNA sequence: TGTGCCAGCAGCTTAAAGGGACAGGGCGCGAACACCGGGGAGCTGTTTTTT.

This clonotype was counted at least ten times. This beta chain is an unintended read in a library built for alpha chains; its size means little. J is TRBJ2-1 and V is TRBV5-1; D perhaps matches TRBD1 (5 bases). V gave up 0 bases and J gave up 3 bases, with 10 bases separating them. CDR1 and CDR2 from the germline V gene are SGHRS and YFSETQ. The CDR3 length is 15 residues. CDR3 in amino acids: CASSLVQGYYNEQFF. In DNA form, the CDR3 reads TGCGCCAGCAGCTTGGTTCAGGGCTACTACAATGAGCAGTTCTTC. Complete variable domain (other parts from reference TRBV5-1 and TRBJ2-1): KAGVTQTPRYLIKTRGQQVTLSCSPISGHRSVSWYQQTPGQGLQFLFEYFSETQRNKGNFPGRFSGRQFSNSRSEMNVSTLELGDSALYLCASSLVQGYYNEQFFGPGTRLTVL.

This clonotype was seen repeatedly, ten times or more. As an off-target read in a library built for alpha chains, this beta chain has a frequency of little significance. The chain joins TRBV6-5 to TRBJ2-1; TRBD2 agrees at 9 bases. This CDR3 region has 15 residues. Germline V lookup: CDR1 MNHEY, CDR2 SVGAGI. V lost 5 bases, J lost 9 bases, and 11 bases stayed unmatched. In nucleotides, the CDR3 is TGTGCCAGCAGTACACTTAAGCGGGAGGTTGGTGAGCAGTTCTTC. It translates to CASSTLKREVGEQFF.

This clonotype occurred many times. The library was built for alpha chains, so this beta chain is an off-target read and its size means little. V is TRBV6-7 and J is TRBJ2-7, with 8 bases aligning to TRBD1. TRBV6-7 is treated as an ORF (open reading frame) with a function not yet certain. J lost 3 bases, V lost 1 base, and 11 bases had no gene match. The CDR3 loop spans 17 amino acids. CDR3 loop: CASSYWAGGVQDYEQYF. Written as DNA, the CDR3 is TGTGCCAGCAGTTACTGGGCAGGGGGCGTCCAGGACTACGAGCAGTACTTC.

There are many counts of this clonotype. Since it is a stray read in a library aimed at alpha chains, this beta chain has a size that is not meaningful. The genes are TRBV9 and TRBJ2-7, with 10 nucleotides matching TRBD2. J gave up 5 bases and V 0 bases, and 8 bases lay outside the gene matches. The CDR3 has 16 amino acids. Germline CDR1 SGDLS, CDR2 YYNGEE. The DNA of the CDR3 is TGTGCCAGCAGCGTAGCAGGTAGCGGGAGGATCGACGAGCAGTACTTC. Amino acid sequence: CASSVAGSGRIDEQYF. The entire variable domain, with the rest obtained from reference TRBV9 and TRBJ2-7, is as follows: DSGVTQTPKHLITATGQRVTLRCSPRSGDLSVYWYQQSLDQGLQFLIQYYNGEERAKGNILERFSAQQFPDLHSELNLSSLELGDSALYFCASSVAGSGRIDEQYFGPGTRLTVT.

This clonotype has a count of ten or more. Within a library made for alpha chains, this beta chain is off target, and its count is uninformative. The chain carries TRBV28 and TRBJ2-5; 9 bases are shared with TRBD1. V trimming: 6 bases; J trimming: 5 bases; junction bases outside the gene matches: 7. Germline V CDR1 and CDR2: MDHEN, SYDVKM. CDR3 length equals 14 residues. In nucleotides, the CDR3 is TGTGCCAGCAGATTACAGGGGGCCGGGGAGACCCAGTACTTC. Amino acids: CASRLQGAGETQYF.

There are many counts of this clonotype. Within a library made for alpha chains, this beta chain is off target, and its count is uninformative. The rearrangement joins TRBV9 to TRBJ1-4, with D possibly matching TRBD1 (6 bases). Between the trimmed V and J ends, which lost 0 bases and 4 bases, there was a span of 10 bases. This CDR3 has 15 amino acids. From germline, CDR1 is SGDLS and CDR2 YYNGEE. The CDR3 region has the DNA TGTGCCAGCAGCGTAGTGGACAGCCTTAATGAAAAACTGTTTTTT. Amino acids: CASSVVDSLNEKLFF.

The sample holds a few counts of this clonotype. This beta chain is off target for a library built for alpha chains, so its abundance means little. The chain uses TRBV4-1 and TRBJ1-4; 8 nucleotides agree with TRBD1. The V and J ends lost 3 bases and 6 bases, in that order; junction bases with no gene match: 6. CDR3 length: 15 residues. Germline loops: CDR1 MGHRA, CDR2 YSYEKL. The CDR3 DNA reads as TGCGCCAGCAGCCAGCCGGACAGGGACTATGAAAAACTGTTTTTT. Its protein product is CASSQPDRDYEKLFF.

This clonotype was seen repeatedly, ten times or more. In a library made to pick up alpha chains, this beta chain is a stray read with a size that means little. This chain connects TRBV18 to TRBJ2-7; 12 nucleotides align to TRBD2. CDR3 length: 14 residues. Germline V gives CDR1 KGHSH, CDR2 LQKENI. V was clipped by 6 bases and J by 6 bases; unmatched bases: 6. DNA for the CDR3: TGTGCCAGCTCCCCCCAGACTAGCGGGGGCGAGCAGTACTTC. It is translated as CASSPQTSGGEQYF.

This clonotype was seen only a few times. Since it is a stray read in a library aimed at alpha chains, this beta chain has a size that is not meaningful. The CDR3 nucleotides read TGTGCCAGCTCACCACGCACCAAGACTAGCCTCGGAGATACGCAGTATTTT. It is translated as CASSPRTKTSLGDTQYF. This rearrangement joins TRBV18 to TRBJ2-3; 7 nucleotides match TRBD2. The V gene end was trimmed by 1 base and the J gene end by 5 bases; junction bases not matched to a gene: 12. The germline gives CDR1 KGHSH, CDR2 LQKENI. The CDR3 is made up of 17 amino acids.

Ten or more counts support this clonotype. Little can be read into the size of this beta chain, an off-target read in a library designed for alpha chains. The J gene is TRBJ1-3, the V gene TRBV18; a possible D gene is TRBD1 (6 bases). Trimming cost V 3 bases and J 1 base, with 10 bases left between them. CDR1 KGHSH and CDR2 LQKENI come from the germline V gene. The CDR3 runs 15 residues. CDR3 sequence reads: CASSPTRGSGNTIYF. CDR3 in DNA: TGTGCCAGCTCACCTACCAGGGGATCTGGAAACACCATATATTTT.

This clonotype came up many times. The size of this beta chain means little, since it is a stray read in a library made for alpha chains. The chain uses TRBV7-2 and TRBJ2-2; D uncertain. CDR1 is SGHTA and CDR2 is FQGNSA in the germline V gene. CDR3 size: 13 residues. V gave up 5 bases and J gave up 2 bases, with 6 bases separating them. CDR3 nucleotides: TGTGCCAGCAGCAAGCCTAACACCGGGGAGCTGTTTTTT. Encoded protein: CASSKPNTGELFF.

This clonotype was seen many times. Since it is a stray read in a library aimed at alpha chains, this beta chain has a size that is not meaningful. J is TRBJ1-2 and V is TRBV6-6; D might be TRBD1 (5 bases). CDR3 length: 17 amino acids. CDR1 is MNHNY, CDR2 SVGAGI, per germline (reference sequence). V dropped 2 bases and J dropped 1 base, with 17 bases sitting between them. The CDR3 reads CASSYQLGGDSNYGYTF. The CDR3 DNA sequence: TGTGCCAGCAGTTACCAACTCGGGGGAGACAGTAACTATGGCTACACCTTC.

This clonotype has at least ten counts. The library was designed around alpha chains, so this beta chain is a stray read whose abundance carries little weight. J is TRBJ2-4 and V is TRBV6-1, with 7 bases lining up with TRBD2. Unmatched junction bases numbered 12, after V lost 3 bases and J lost 1 base. Germline assignment: CDR1 MNHNS and CDR2 SASEGT. The CDR3 consists of 18 residues. The CDR3 DNA follows: TGTGCCAGCAGTGATTGGGACTACCGGAATGAGGCCAAAAACATTCAGTACTTC. This gives the protein CASSDWDYRNEAKNIQYF.

Of note for this clonotype: This beta chain came through as a stray read in a library set up for alpha chains, and its size says little. V gene TRBV28 combines with J gene TRBJ2-2; D might be TRBD1 (5 bases). CDR1 is MDHEN, CDR2 SYDVKM, per germline. V was trimmed by 8 bases and J by 5 bases, leaving 15 bases between them. The length of the CDR3 is 14 residues. This CDR3 is CASGSDSTTGELFF. The CDR3 DNA sequence: TGTGCCAGCGGGTCCGACAGTACAACCGGGGAGCTGTTTTTT.

This clonotype was counted many times. The library was prepared for alpha chains; this beta chain is a stray read, so its frequency means little. This chain joins TRBV3-1 and TRBJ2-3, with a weak D call TRBD2 (7 bases). Germline lookup yields CDR1 LGHDT and CDR2 YNNKEL (reference sequence). The CDR3 spans 16 residues. Trimming pared 1 base from V and 1 base from J, leaving 12 bases between. The CDR3, as DNA: TGTGCCAGCAGCCAAGCGGGGGGCGCGGGCACAGATACGCAGTATTTT. Its translation is CASSQAGGAGTDTQYF.

The sample holds many counts of this clonotype. Since it is a stray read in a library aimed at alpha chains, this beta chain has a size that is not meaningful. DNA for the CDR3: TGTGCCAGCAGCCATATCGTCGGGCATCAAGAGACCCAGTACTTC. Its translation is CASSHIVGHQETQYF. The gene calls are TRBV6-2 or TRBV6-3 and TRBJ2-5; D uncertain. The V gene's germline CDR1 is MNHEY and CDR2 SVGEGT. V shed 6 bases and J shed 2 bases, with 16 bases lying between them. The CDR3 is 15 residues long.

Comments on this clonotype: With the library built for alpha chains, this beta chain is off target and its frequency is not meaningful. The chain recombines TRBV5-1 with TRBJ2-5, with D maybe TRBD2 (5 bases). V was shortened by 0 bases and J by 3 bases, with 12 bases between the two germline ends. From germline, CDR1 is SGHRS and CDR2 YFSETQ. The CDR3 consists of 15 residues. The CDR3 DNA reads as TGCGCCAGCAGCTTGGAAGGGAGACCAAAAGAGACCCAGTACTTC. Protein sequence: CASSLEGRPKETQYF.

This clonotype was found many times. A library made for alpha chains picked up this beta chain off target, so its size means little. The chain carries TRBV11-2 and TRBJ2-2; possibly TRBD2 for D (6 bases). The germline gives CDR1 SGHAT, CDR2 FQNNGV. The CDR3 is made up of 15 amino acids. V lost 1 base to trimming and J lost 4 bases, with 10 bases between them. Here the CDR3 reads CASSLVATSTGELFF. The CDR3 DNA follows: TGTGCCAGCAGCTTAGTAGCGACTAGCACCGGGGAGCTGTTTTTT.